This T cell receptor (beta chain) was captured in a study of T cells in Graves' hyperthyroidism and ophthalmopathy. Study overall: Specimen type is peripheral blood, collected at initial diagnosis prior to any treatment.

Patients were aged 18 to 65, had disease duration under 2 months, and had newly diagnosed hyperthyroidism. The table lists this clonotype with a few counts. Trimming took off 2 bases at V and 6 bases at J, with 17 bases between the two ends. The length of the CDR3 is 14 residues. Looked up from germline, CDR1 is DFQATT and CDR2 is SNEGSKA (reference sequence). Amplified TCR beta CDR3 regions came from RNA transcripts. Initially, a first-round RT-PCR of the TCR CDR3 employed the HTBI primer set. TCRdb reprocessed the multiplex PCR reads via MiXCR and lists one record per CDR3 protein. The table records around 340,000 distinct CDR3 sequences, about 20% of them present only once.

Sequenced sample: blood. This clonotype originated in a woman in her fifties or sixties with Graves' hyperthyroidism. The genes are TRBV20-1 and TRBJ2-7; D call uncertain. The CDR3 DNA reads TGCAGTGCTAGATCGAGGACCGGGTCCGCCGAGCAGTACTTC. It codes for CSARSRTGSAEQYF.